This is a list of T cell receptor beta chains from one sample in a study of CD8 T cells in Susac syndrome. TCRdb passed the immunoSEQ multiplex PCR reads through MiXCR, listing each CDR3 protein once. The sample has about 110,000 distinct CDR3 sequences, about 96% seen once. Sequenced: CD4+ T cells from PBMCs. Every receptor here comes from a human donor in good health. Each CDR3 is given with its conserved first and last residue. D genes are given only for firm matches. A clone size is listed for some rows: how often the clone was seen (once, few, many), or a class if it is expanded.

j_call d_call v_call clone_size cdr3_nt cdr3_aa
TRBJ2-7 TRBD1 TRBV2 - TGTGCCAGCAGTAAGGGACAGGGACGCGAGCAGTACTTC CASSKGQGREQYF
TRBJ2-4 - TRBV28 - TGTGCCAGCAGTTCCCGGAAAGACCTAGCCAAAAACATTCAGTACTTC CASSSRKDLAKNIQYF
TRBJ2-4 - TRBV12-3/TRBV12-4 - TGTGCCAGCAGTGAGGGTCTTGGGGCGGCCAAAAACATTCAGTACTTC CASSEGLGAAKNIQYF
TRBJ2-5 - TRBV28 - TGTGCCAGCAGTTTAAGTATTAAGACCCAGTACTTC CASSLSIKTQYF
TRBJ2-1 TRBD2 TRBV20-1 - TGCAGTGCTAGGTCTAGCGGGGGCCCTTGGGGGTTCTTC CSARSSGGPWGFF
TRBJ2-3 TRBD2 TRBV23-1 - TGCGCCAGCAGTCAACCGCGGCGCGGGGGGGCACAGAGTGCAGATACGCAGTATTTT CASSQPRRGGAQSADTQYF
TRBJ2-1 TRBD1 TRBV24-1 - TGTGCCACCAGTGTTGTAACAGGGGGGACGACTTACAATGAGCAGTTCTTC CATSVVTGGTTYNEQFF
TRBJ1-2 TRBD1 TRBV28 - TGTGCCAGCAGTTTCGATGGGACAGGCTATGGCTACACCTTC CASSFDGTGYGYTF
TRBJ2-5 - TRBV28 - TGTGCCATCGGGGGTTGGGAGACCCAGTACTTC CAIGGWETQYF
TRBJ2-7 - TRBV3-1 - TGTGCCAGCAGCCAACTTTACGAGCAGTACTTC CASSQLYEQYF
TRBJ2-5 - TRBV7-9 - TGTGCCAGCAGCTTAGCCGGGAGCCAATATTACCAAGAGACCCAGTACTTC CASSLAGSQYYQETQYF
TRBJ2-7 - TRBV3-1 once TGTGCCAGCAGCCTCGGCACCCTCTACGAGCAGTACTTC CASSLGTLYEQYF
TRBJ2-6 TRBD1 TRBV5-1 - TGCGCCAGCAGCACACAGGGGGTCGGGGCCAACGTCCTGACTTTC CASSTQGVGANVLTF
TRBJ2-1 - TRBV27 - TGTGCCAGCAGTCCCCCGTTTACCGGGATCCCTTCCTACAATGAGCAGTTCTTC CASSPPFTGIPSYNEQFF
TRBJ2-1 TRBD1 TRBV12-3/TRBV12-4 - TGTGCCAGCAGTTTAGGACAGGGGGACTACAATGAGCAGTTCTTC CASSLGQGDYNEQFF
TRBJ2-7 - TRBV29-1 few TGCAGCGTTGCTTTACAGGGGAGGACCTACGAGCAGTACTTC CSVALQGRTYEQYF
TRBJ2-5 TRBD1 TRBV13 - TGTGCCAGCAGCAAGAAAAGACAGGGTGGAGAGACCCAGTACTTC CASSKKRQGGETQYF
TRBJ2-3 - TRBV29-1 - TGCAGCGGCCAGGAGAGGGCTCAAGCAGATACGCAGTATTTT CSGQERAQADTQYF
TRBJ1-1 - TRBV29-1 - TGCAGCGCCCAACGGACGGACACTGAAGCTTTCTTT CSAQRTDTEAFF
TRBJ2-7 - TRBV19 - TGTGCCAGTAGTTGGGGGCTAGCCTACGAGCAGTACTTC CASSWGLAYEQYF
TRBJ1-2 TRBD1 TRBV29-1 - TGCAGCGTCAACCCGGGACAGGGAGACTATGGCTACACCTTC CSVNPGQGDYGYTF
TRBJ2-2 TRBD1 TRBV27 - TGTGCCAGCAGTTTTGGACAGGGGAACACCGGGGAGCTGTTTTTT CASSFGQGNTGELFF
TRBJ1-2 - TRBV9 - TGTGCCAGCAGCGTAGGGGCCGACAACAGCTATGGCTACACCTTC CASSVGADNSYGYTF
TRBJ1-5 - TRBV29-1 - TGCAGCGTTGGACAGGTGGGGAATCAGCCCCAGCATTTT CSVGQVGNQPQHF
TRBJ1-1 TRBD1 TRBV18 - TGTGCCAGCTCGCCGGGACAGGACACTGAAGCTTTCTTT CASSPGQDTEAFF
TRBJ1-4 - TRBV30 - TGTGCCTGGAGTGTATCCCGCCTCACTATGGGTGAAAAACTGTTTTTT CAWSVSRLTMGEKLFF
TRBJ2-7 - TRBV20-1 once TGCAGTGCTCTACCAGCGCAGTACGAGCAGTACTTC CSALPAQYEQYF
TRBJ2-5 - TRBV18 - TGTGCCAGCTCGCTTCCGGGACAAGAGACCCAGTACTTC CASSLPGQETQYF
TRBJ2-2 TRBD2 TRBV20-1 - TGCAGTGCCCCCCGGTCGGGGGGCGGGGAGCTGTTTTTT CSAPRSGGGELFF
TRBJ1-5 - TRBV4-2 - TGTGCCAGCAGCCAAGCACATAGCAATCAGCCCCAGCATTTT CASSQAHSNQPQHF
TRBJ2-5 TRBD2 TRBV7-3 - TGTGCCAGCAGCTCCCGGCTAGCGGGGGGGGTAGAGACCCAGTACTTC CASSSRLAGGVETQYF
TRBJ2-1 - TRBV29-1 once TGCAGCGTTGAAGATCTCCGTAGTGGCAATGAGCAGTTCTTC CSVEDLRSGNEQFF
TRBJ1-2 TRBD1 TRBV9 once TGTGCCAGCAGCGTTACCCAGGGGGTCGGCTACACCTTC CASSVTQGVGYTF
TRBJ2-7 TRBD1 TRBV29-1 - TGCAGCGTCCAACCGGGACAGGGTATTTACGAGCAGTACTTC CSVQPGQGIYEQYF
TRBJ2-3 - TRBV3-1 once TGTGCCAGCAGCCAAAGGTCCGGGTCAGATACGCAGTATTTT CASSQRSGSDTQYF
TRBJ1-4 - TRBV2 - TGTGCCAGCAGTGAATTTAGTGAAAAACTGTTTTTT CASSEFSEKLFF
TRBJ2-1 - TRBV6-2/TRBV6-3 once TGTGCCAGCAAGTGGGGCCCGAGGAATGAGCAGTTCTTC CASKWGPRNEQFF
TRBJ2-2 TRBD2 TRBV6-1 - TGTGCCGCCCCTCAGATAGGCCTAGCGGGGAACACCGGGGAGCTGTTTTTT CAAPQIGLAGNTGELFF
TRBJ2-7 TRBD2 TRBV6-5 - TGTGCCAGCAGTCCTCCGCTAGCGGGGATCTATGAGCAGTACTTC CASSPPLAGIYEQYF
TRBJ2-7 - TRBV27 - TGTGCCAGCAGTAAACCCTCTCGGGCCTACGAGCAGTACTTC CASSKPSRAYEQYF
TRBJ2-7 - TRBV6-5 - TGTGCCAGCAGTTACAGGGCGGACCCCTTGACCTACGAGCAGTACTTC CASSYRADPLTYEQYF
TRBJ1-2 - TRBV30 - TGTGCCTGGAGTTGGGGCCAGACTAATGGCTACACCTTC CAWSWGQTNGYTF
TRBJ2-6 - TRBV6-5 - TGTGCCAGCAGTTCATCGGGACAACCCTCTGGGGCCAACGTCCTGACTTTC CASSSSGQPSGANVLTF
TRBJ1-2 - TRBV6-5 - TGTGCCAGCAGCCAAAGACAGGAAAACTATGGCTACACCTTC CASSQRQENYGYTF
TRBJ1-4 - TRBV28 - TGTGCCAGCAGTTTATGGAAGGGCCCGAATGAAAAACTGTTTTTT CASSLWKGPNEKLFF
TRBJ2-7 - TRBV4-1 - TGCGCCAGCAGCCAAAAGATTGTGGCGGGCTCTCGCGAGCAGTACTTC CASSQKIVAGSREQYF